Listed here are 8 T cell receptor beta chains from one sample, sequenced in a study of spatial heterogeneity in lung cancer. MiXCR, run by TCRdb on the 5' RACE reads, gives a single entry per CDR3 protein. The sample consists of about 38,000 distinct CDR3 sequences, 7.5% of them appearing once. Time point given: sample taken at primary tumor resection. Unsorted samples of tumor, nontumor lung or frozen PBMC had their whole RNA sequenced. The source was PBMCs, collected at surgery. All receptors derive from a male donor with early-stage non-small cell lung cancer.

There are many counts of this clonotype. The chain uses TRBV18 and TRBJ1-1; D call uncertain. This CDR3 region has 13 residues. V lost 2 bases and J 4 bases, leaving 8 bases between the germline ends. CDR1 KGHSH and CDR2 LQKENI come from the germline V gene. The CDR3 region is CASSPNPSTEAFF. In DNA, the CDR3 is TGTGCCAGCTCACCAAATCCCAGCACTGAAGCTTTCTTT.

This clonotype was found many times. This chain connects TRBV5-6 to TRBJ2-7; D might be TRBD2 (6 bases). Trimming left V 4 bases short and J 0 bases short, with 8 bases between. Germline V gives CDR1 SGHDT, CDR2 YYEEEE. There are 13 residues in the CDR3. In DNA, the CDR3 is TGTGCCAGCAGCCCCGGGGGCTCCTACGAGCAGTACGTC. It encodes CASSPGGSYEQYV.

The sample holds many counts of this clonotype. The CDR3 loop is CASSPMTGYSYEQYF. CDR3 DNA: TGTGCCAGCAGTCCCATGACAGGGTACTCCTACGAGCAGTACTTC. This chain uses TRBV5-5 with TRBJ2-7; TRBD1 aligns across 7 bases. Germline CDR1 and CDR2: SGHKS and YYEKEE (reference sequence). With V trimmed by 5 bases and J by 0 bases, 8 bases remained unmatched. The length of the CDR3 is 15 residues.

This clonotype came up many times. CDR3 sequence: CASSIGLAGAEQFF. The CDR3 DNA reads as TGTGCCAGTAGTATCGGTCTAGCGGGAGCTGAGCAGTTCTTC. This rearrangement joins TRBV19 to TRBJ2-1; 10 nucleotides match TRBD2. Germline-derived CDR1 and CDR2 are LNHDA and SQIVND (reference sequence). The junction had 5 bases not matched to a gene; V was cut back by 3 bases and J by 9 bases. The CDR3 length is 14 residues.

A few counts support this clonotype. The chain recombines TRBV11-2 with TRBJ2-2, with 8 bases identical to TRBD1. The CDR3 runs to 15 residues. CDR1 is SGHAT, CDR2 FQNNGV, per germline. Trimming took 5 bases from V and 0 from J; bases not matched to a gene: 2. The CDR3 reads CASSPDRANTGELFF. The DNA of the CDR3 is TGTGCCAGCAGCCCGGACAGGGCGAACACCGGGGAGCTGTTTTTT.

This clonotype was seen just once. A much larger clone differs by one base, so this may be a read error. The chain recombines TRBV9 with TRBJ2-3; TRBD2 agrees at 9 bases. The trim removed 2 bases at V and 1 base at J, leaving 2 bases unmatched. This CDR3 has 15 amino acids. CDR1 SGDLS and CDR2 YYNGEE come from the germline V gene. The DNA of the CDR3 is TGTGCCAGCAGCGTCGTAGCGGGGGGCACAGATACGCAGTATTTT. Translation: CASSVVAGGTDTQYF.

The DNA of the CDR3 is TGTGCCAGCAGCTTCGAGCGGGCGTACAATGAGCAGTTCTTC. Protein product: CASSFERAYNEQFF. V usage is TRBV7-2 and J usage is TRBJ2-1; D possibly corresponds to TRBD2 (6 bases). Trimming cost V 3 bases and J 4 bases, with 10 bases left between them. The germline V gene has CDR1 SGHTA and CDR2 FQGNSA. The CDR3 loop spans 14 amino acids.

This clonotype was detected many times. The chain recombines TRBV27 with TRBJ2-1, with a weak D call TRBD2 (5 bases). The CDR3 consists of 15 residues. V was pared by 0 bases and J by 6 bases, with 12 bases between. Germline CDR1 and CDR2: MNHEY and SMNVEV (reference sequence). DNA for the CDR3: TGTGCCAGCAGTTTATCGAGCGGCTGGAGCAATGAGCAGTTCTTC. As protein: CASSLSSGWSNEQFF.